The next 23 T cell receptor beta chains were all read from a single sample in a study of cytomegalovirus exposure and HLA in healthy donors (dated by TCRdb to the late 2010s). The library was obtained by the immunoSEQ multiplex PCR assay. A mixture of 60 forward primers for TCR Vbeta segments and 13 reverse primers for TCR Jbeta segments was used in the multiplex PCR. Entries here come from immuneACCESS through TCRdb and include only in-frame sequences with V and J called. Some clones fail to appear in such tables; in the studies checked, an unresolved V gene covers under half of the shortfall, and the cause of the remainder is unknown. The sample yields about 93,000 clones; roughly four fifths were counted once. The top ten hold approximately 0.56% of the sample. The sequenced material came from PBMCs. All receptors derive from a man younger than 40 in good health and CMV-seronegative.

V is TRBV9 and J is TRBJ2-3; 12 nucleotides align to TRBD2. CDR3 length: 16 amino acids. Germline lookup yields CDR1 SGDLS and CDR2 YYNGEE. The V gene end was trimmed by 3 bases and the J gene end by 3 bases; junction bases not matched to a gene: 5. CDR3 region: CASSDRLAGETDTQYF. CDR3 coding DNA: TGTGCCAGCAGCGATAGACTAGCGGGAGAAACAGATACGCAGTATTTT.

This clone turned up a few times. The rearrangement links TRBV4-2 to TRBJ1-1, with no clear D. V was pared by 4 bases and J by 1 base, with 4 bases between. The CDR3 runs 12 residues. Looked up from germline, CDR1 is LGHNA and CDR2 is YNFKEQ. The CDR3 coding sequence is TGTGCCAGCAGCCTAAAGAACACTGAAGCTTTCTTT. This sequence encodes CASSLKNTEAFF.

The V call is TRBV5-1, the J call TRBJ2-3; 16 positions match TRBD2. J was trimmed by 4 bases and V by 2 bases; bases with no gene match: 7. Germline-derived CDR1 and CDR2 are SGHRS and YFSETQ. The length of the CDR3 is 18 residues. This chain's CDR3 is CASSFQGTSGRGADTQYF. As DNA, the CDR3 is TGCGCCAGCAGCTTCCAAGGGACTAGCGGGAGGGGCGCAGATACGCAGTATTTT.

The CDR3 loop reads CASSSPGFEQYF. CDR3 nucleotides: TGTGCCAGCAGTTCCCCCGGGTTCGAGCAGTACTTC. The rearrangement uses TRBV6-5 and TRBJ2-7; D ambiguous. V shed 4 bases and J shed 6 bases, with 10 bases lying between them. From germline, CDR1 is MNHEY and CDR2 SVGAGI. The CDR3 contains 12 residues.

The sample holds one count of this clone. J is TRBJ2-1 and V is TRBV5-4; 8 nucleotides line up with TRBD2. The V gene's germline CDR1 is SGHNT and CDR2 YYREEE (reference sequence). CDR3 length: 15 residues. V lost 1 base to trimming and J lost 4 bases; unmatched junction nucleotides: 4. In DNA, the CDR3 is TGTGCCAGCAGCTTGTTTGGCGGGAGGTACAATGAGCAGTTCTTC. It specifies CASSLFGGRYNEQFF.

The CDR3 coding sequence is TGCGCCAGCAGCTTGGCCGGGGGGTCCGGGGAGCTGTTTTTT. Encoded protein: CASSLAGGSGELFF. V usage is TRBV5-1 and J usage is TRBJ2-2; the match to TRBD2 covers 7 bases. Germline V gene lookup returns CDR1 SGHRS and CDR2 YFSETQ. Trimming took 0 bases from V and 6 from J; bases not matched to a gene: 2. CDR3 length: 14 amino acids.

This clone appeared a single time. The CDR3 protein is CASSAKTALANYGYTF. The CDR3 DNA follows: TGTGCCAGCAGTGCTAAGACAGCGCTAGCTAACTATGGCTACACCTTC. The chain links TRBV6-6 to TRBJ1-2; TRBD1 is a possible D gene (5 bases). CDR1 and CDR2 from the germline V gene are MNHNY and SVGAGI (reference sequence). The CDR3 spans 16 residues. V was pared by 5 bases and J by 0 bases, with 16 bases between.

This clone was seen a few times. This chain connects TRBV6-1 to TRBJ2-7; perhaps TRBD2 as D (7 bases). The CDR3 runs to 15 residues. Trimming took off 2 bases at V and 6 bases at J, with 17 bases between the two ends. CDR1 is MNHNS and CDR2 is SASEGT in the germline V gene. The CDR3 sequence: CASSEPWRGGGEQYV. CDR3 bases: TGTGCCAGCAGTGAACCATGGAGGGGGGGTGGCGAGCAGTACGTC.

CDR3 in amino acids: CASSRGTDLYNEQFF. The CDR3 region has the DNA TGCGCCAGCAGCCGGGGGACAGACTTATACAATGAGCAGTTCTTC. The chain is built from TRBV4-3 and TRBJ2-1; 7 bases agree with TRBD1. CDR1 LGHNA and CDR2 YSLEER come from the germline V gene. V was pared by 4 bases and J by 4 bases, with 7 bases of the junction left unmatched. This CDR3 contains 15 residues.

V gene TRBV7-2 combines with J gene TRBJ1-5; 8 bases are shared with TRBD1. This CDR3 has 13 residues. The germline gives CDR1 SGHTA, CDR2 FQGNSA. After removal of 3 bases from V and 6 bases from J, the junction contained 1 base not matched to a gene. The CDR3 spells CASSLTGVQPQHF. The DNA of the CDR3 is TGTGCCAGCAGCTTGACAGGGGTTCAGCCCCAGCATTTT.

The chain has TRBV6-1 and TRBJ2-1, with 11 bases fitting TRBD2. CDR3 length: 16 residues. The germline V gene has CDR1 MNHNS and CDR2 SASEGT. Losses at the gene ends were 5 bases for V and 3 bases for J; bases not matched to a gene: 6. The CDR3 loop reads CASSKGTSGLYNEQFF. The CDR3 DNA follows: TGTGCCAGCAGTAAAGGGACTAGCGGTCTCTACAATGAGCAGTTCTTC.

The rearrangement joins TRBV29-1 to TRBJ2-5, with no clear D. The germline CDR1 and CDR2 sequences are SQVTM and ANQGSEA. V shed 8 bases and J shed 5 bases, with 12 bases lying between them. The CDR3 is 11 amino acids. The CDR3 here is CSPIYGETQYF. The CDR3 DNA reads as TGCAGCCCTATATATGGTGAGACCCAGTACTTC.

V and J are TRBV18 and TRBJ1-3; D possibly corresponds to TRBD1 (6 bases). Germline V gives CDR1 KGHSH, CDR2 LQKENI. The CDR3 spans 15 residues. With 6 bases removed from V and 0 bases from J, the gap between germline ends came to 12 bases. The CDR3 DNA follows: TGTGCCAGCTCCCCCGGACAGCTCTCTGGAAACACCATATATTTT. Its protein is CASSPGQLSGNTIYF. Variable domain in full (rest from reference TRBV18 and TRBJ1-3): NAGVMQNPRHLVRRRGQEARLRCSPMKGHSHVYWYRQLPEEGLKFMVYLQKENIIDESGMPKERFSAEFPKEGPSILRIQQVVRGDSAAYFCASSPGQLSGNTIYFGEGSWLTVV.

The chain uses TRBV7-8 and TRBJ1-1; D is ambiguous. Trimming removed 2 bases from V and 8 bases from J, with 21 bases in between. The CDR3 covers 16 residues. CDR1 is SGHVS and CDR2 is FQNEAQ in the germline V gene. CDR3 DNA sequence: TGTGCCAGCAGCTTAAGACAACAAATCCGGACTATCGAAGCTTTCTTT. This translates into CASSLRQQIRTIEAFF. Together with reference TRBV7-8 and TRBJ1-1, the CDR3 gives the full variable domain: GAGVSQSPRYKVAKRGQDVALRCDPISGHVSLFWYQQALGQGPEFLTYFQNEAQLDKSGLPSDRFFAERPEGSVSTLKIQRTQQEDSAVYLCASSLRQQIRTIEAFFGQGTRLTVV.

CDR3 in DNA: TGTGCCAGCAGCTCCCGACAGGAAGGGAACACTGAAGCTTTCTTT. Encoded protein: CASSSRQEGNTEAFF. The genes are TRBV13 and TRBJ1-1, with a tentative D call TRBD1 (6 bases). V was pared by 4 bases and J by 1 base, with 13 bases between. The germline CDR1 and CDR2 sequences are PRHDT and FYEKMQ (reference sequence). The CDR3 has 15 amino acids.

The CDR3 reads CASSLVPSNEQFF. CDR3 DNA sequence: TGTGCCAGCAGTTTAGTCCCCTCCAATGAGCAGTTCTTC. V usage is TRBV27 and J usage is TRBJ2-1; no firm D call. In germline, CDR1 is MNHEY, CDR2 SMNVEV (reference sequence). The CDR3 is 13 residues long. V was clipped by 2 bases and J by 6 bases, with 8 bases between them.

Only one count was recorded for this clone. This CDR3 is CASSVPINYGYTF. The CDR3 DNA reads as TGTGCCAGCAGCGTTCCCATCAACTATGGCTACACCTTC. This chain joins TRBV7-2 and TRBJ1-2; unclear D gene. The V and J ends lost 5 bases and 2 bases respectively, with 9 bases between them. Looked up from germline, CDR1 is SGHTA and CDR2 is FQGNSA. The CDR3 sequence is 13 residues long.

This rearrangement joins TRBV10-3 to TRBJ1-1, with TRBD1 matching 8 bases. The V gene end was trimmed by 4 bases and the J gene end by 4 bases; junction bases not matched to a gene: 14. The CDR3 has 17 residues. Germline CDR1 reads ENHRY; CDR2 reads SYGVKD. CDR3 DNA: TGTGCCATCAGTGGACGACAGGGGTCAGCGTCGACCACTGAAGCTTTCTTT. It codes for CAISGRQGSASTTEAFF.

This clone was picked up one time. The chain recombines TRBV29-1 with TRBJ2-1; D may be TRBD2 (6 bases). CDR3 length: 13 residues. V gave up 4 bases and J gave up 0 bases, with 7 bases separating them. Germline V CDR1 and CDR2: SQVTM, ANQGSEA. CDR3: CSVVAVSYNEQFF. In DNA, the CDR3 is TGCAGCGTTGTAGCGGTCTCCTACAATGAGCAGTTCTTC.

The CDR3 loop is CASNILAGYQETQYF. For the CDR3, the DNA is TGTGCCAGCAATATACTAGCGGGGTACCAAGAGACCCAGTACTTC. The V call is TRBV2, the J call TRBJ2-5; 10 bases map to TRBD2. V was clipped by 7 bases and J by 0 bases; unmatched bases: 5. The CDR3 consists of 15 residues. Germline V gene lookup returns CDR1 SNHLY and CDR2 FYNNEI.

The chain is built from TRBV6-5 and TRBJ2-5; D gene ambiguous. The CDR3 length is 13 residues. Trimming shortened V by 5 bases and J by 5 bases, and 12 bases separated the two germline ends. Germline V gives CDR1 MNHEY, CDR2 SVGAGI. As DNA, the CDR3 is TGTGCCAGCAGTACTGGGCGTACGGAGACCCAGTACTTC. It codes for CASSTGRTETQYF.

The rearrangement joins TRBV29-1 to TRBJ1-2; 8 positions agree with TRBD1. The CDR3 contains 12 residues. Germline V CDR1 and CDR2: SQVTM, ANQGSEA. After removal of 1 base from V and 7 bases from J, the junction contained 2 bases not matched to a gene. Here the CDR3 reads CSVEGTGSGYTF. CDR3 in DNA: TGCAGCGTTGAAGGGACAGGGTCTGGCTACACCTTC.

The rearrangement uses TRBV2 and TRBJ1-2, with D hard to call. This CDR3 is 13 amino acids long. V was trimmed by 8 bases and J by 2 bases, leaving 12 bases between them. CDR1 and CDR2 (germline): SNHLY, FYNNEI. The CDR3 sequence is CASPGKSNYGYTF. The CDR3 nucleotides are TGTGCCAGCCCGGGGAAATCAAACTATGGCTACACCTTC.